This TCR beta chain was recovered during a study of response to subunit inactivated influenza vaccine. Study-level results: T cells newly recruited by each seasonal influenza vaccination are few, the authors suggested.

Concerning this clonotype itself: Its antigen remains unknown.

Trimming removed 6 bases from V and 1 base from J, with 9 bases in between. Germline V gene data show CDR1 as MNHNY and CDR2 as SVGAGI (reference sequence). The CDR3 extends over 13 amino acids. TCRdb re-called the RT-PCR reads through MiXCR, storing one row per CDR3 protein. The table records 300,000 to 350,000 distinct CDR3 sequences, around 20% of them present only once. The gene calls are TRBV6-6 and TRBJ1-1; no firm D call. Sample: PBMCs from blood, taken 21 months after vaccination. This clonotype was obtained from a man in his fifties or sixties who received an inactivated influenza vaccine. The CDR3 protein is CASREHENTEAFF. The CDR3, as DNA: TGTGCCAGCAGGGAACATGAGAACACTGAAGCTTTCTTT.